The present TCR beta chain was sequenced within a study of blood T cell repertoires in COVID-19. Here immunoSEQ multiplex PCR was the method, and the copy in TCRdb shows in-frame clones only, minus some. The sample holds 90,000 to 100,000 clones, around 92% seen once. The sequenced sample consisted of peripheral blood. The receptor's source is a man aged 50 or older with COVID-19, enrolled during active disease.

The CDR3 nucleotides read TGTGCCAGCAGTTTATCCAGGGACAGTCATGGCTACACCTTC. Its protein is CASSLSRDSHGYTF. The chain carries TRBV6-5 and TRBJ1-2; 7 bases are shared with TRBD1. The CDR3 totals 14 residues. Germline V lookup: CDR1 MNHEY, CDR2 SVGAGI. The J segment lost 6 bases and the V segment lost 4 bases, leaving 8 bases of the junction unmatched.